The 3 T cell receptor beta chains below come from one sample, sequenced in a study of blood T cells in healthy people across ages (dated by TCRdb to between 2015 and 2016). The library was built by means of 5' RACE. The reads were generated on an Illumina HiSeq 2500. A second roughly 7 to 12 cycle PCR used a sample-barcoded 5' primer and a J-beta primer mix. The public reads were quality trimmed at Q25 with fastp and then assembled into clones with MiXCR by TCRdb, keeping productive beta chains. Each entry is one CDR3 protein sequence, shown with its most common DNA and genes. In this sample the table shows about 1 million distinct CDR3 sequences, around 45% of which occur a single time. 18% of the sample is held by the ten biggest clonotypes. Sample: blood. Receptor source: a woman aged 60-70 years in good health.

The chain carries TRBV12-3 or TRBV12-4 and TRBJ2-7, with 8 bases fitting TRBD2. The CDR3 runs 15 residues. The trim removed 3 bases at V and 7 bases at J, leaving 11 bases unmatched. The CDR3 protein is CASSFLAGGSGEQYF. The CDR3 DNA reads TGTGCCAGCAGTTTTCTTGCGGGAGGATCGGGTGAGCAGTACTTC.

The gene calls are TRBV24-1 and TRBJ2-3, with 7 bases fitting TRBD1. V lost 4 bases and J lost 0; bases outside the gene matches: 6. From germline, CDR1 is KGHDR and CDR2 SFDVKD. The CDR3 spans 16 residues. DNA for the CDR3: TGTGCCACCAGTGACAGGGACAGTCCTAGCACAGATACGCAGTATTTT. This encodes CATSDRDSPSTDTQYF.

The chain carries TRBV20-1 and TRBJ1-4; 8 nucleotides align to TRBD1. This CDR3 is 13 amino acids long. The V segment lost 7 bases and the J segment 3 bases; nucleotides outside the gene matches: 4. The germline V gene has CDR1 DFQATT and CDR2 SNEGSKA (reference sequence). CDR3 sequence: CSGTGQANEKLFF. CDR3 nucleotides: TGCAGTGGAACGGGACAGGCTAATGAAAAACTGTTTTTT.